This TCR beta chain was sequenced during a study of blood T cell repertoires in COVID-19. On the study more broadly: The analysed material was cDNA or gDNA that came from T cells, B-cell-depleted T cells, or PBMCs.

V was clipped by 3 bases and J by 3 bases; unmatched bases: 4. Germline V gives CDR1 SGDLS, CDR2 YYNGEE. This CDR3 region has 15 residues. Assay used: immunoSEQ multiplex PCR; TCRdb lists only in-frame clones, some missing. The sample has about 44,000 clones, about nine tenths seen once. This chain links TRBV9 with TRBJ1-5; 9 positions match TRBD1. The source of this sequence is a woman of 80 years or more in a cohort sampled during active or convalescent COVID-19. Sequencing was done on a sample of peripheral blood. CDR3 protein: CASSEGQGFNQPQHF. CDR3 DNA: TGTGCCAGCAGCGAGGGACAGGGATTCAATCAGCCCCAGCATTTT.